These 9 T cell receptor beta chains share one sample of origin, sequenced in a study of technical replicates of blood from four donors. Some clones are missing from TCRdb's copy, which holds only in-frame ones; the method was immunoSEQ multiplex PCR. The sample has 60,000 to 75,000 clones, about 97% seen once. Source material: T cells isolated from PBMCs. The receptors were gathered from a human donor in good health.

The V and J genes are TRBV11-3 and TRBJ1-2; 7 bases are shared with TRBD1. This CDR3 spans 14 amino acids. Losses at the gene ends were 0 bases for V and 4 bases for J; bases not matched to a gene: 2. Germline V CDR1 and CDR2: SGHNT, YENEEA. For the CDR3, the DNA is TGTGCCAGCAGCTTAGATCGACAGGGCTATGGCTACACCTTC. Translating it yields CASSLDRQGYGYTF.

The V and J genes are TRBV7-2 and TRBJ1-3; D not certain. The germline gives CDR1 SGHTA, CDR2 FQGNSA. This CDR3 has 15 residues. Trimming removed 2 bases at V and 0 bases at J, with 8 bases between. The CDR3 sequence is CASSLQRSSGNTIYF. The DNA for the CDR3 is TGTGCCAGCAGCTTACAGCGAAGCTCTGGAAACACCATATATTTT.

This clone was found a few times. The V call is TRBV4-1, the J call TRBJ1-1; D is unresolved. The V gene's germline CDR1 is MGHRA and CDR2 YSYEKL. V lost 7 bases and J 3 bases, leaving 15 bases between the germline ends. There are 14 residues in the CDR3. In DNA form, the CDR3 reads TGCGCCAGCAAACTTACCGAAGTGGACACTGAAGCTTTCTTT. The encoded protein is CASKLTEVDTEAFF.

The V call is TRBV7-2, the J call TRBJ2-7; D not certain. The CDR3 contains 14 residues. Trimming cost V 2 bases and J 3 bases, with 11 bases left between them. Germline values: CDR1 SGHTA, CDR2 FQGNSA. The CDR3 region has the DNA TGTGCCAGCAGCTTAACTCCGACAAGCTACGAGCAGTACTTC. As protein: CASSLTPTSYEQYF.

The V call is TRBV5-1, the J call TRBJ2-5; D is perhaps TRBD2 (5 bases). The germline V and J ends were trimmed by 5 bases and 1 base, with 9 bases remaining between them. The CDR3 contains 13 residues. Germline V lookup: CDR1 SGHRS, CDR2 YFSETQ. The CDR3 loop is CASRIASQETQYF. The CDR3 bases are TGCGCCAGCAGGATAGCGTCCCAAGAGACCCAGTACTTC. The variable domain in full, with the rest retrieved from reference TRBV5-1 and TRBJ2-5, is KAGVTQTPRYLIKTRGQQVTLSCSPISGHRSVSWYQQTPGQGLQFLFEYFSETQRNKGNFPGRFSGRQFSNSRSEMNVSTLELGDSALYLCASRIASQETQYFGPGTRLLVL.

CDR3 in amino acids: CASSKDRHTYEQYF. The CDR3 DNA reads as TGTGCCAGCTCAAAGGACAGGCATACCTACGAGCAGTACTTC. The chain combines TRBV18 with TRBJ2-7; 7 bases match TRBD1. V shed 5 bases, J shed 2 bases, and the junction held 6 bases outside the gene matches. CDR1 KGHSH and CDR2 LQKENI come from the germline V gene. This CDR3 is built from 14 residues.

This sequence joins TRBV5-6 and TRBJ1-1; possibly TRBD1 for D (5 bases). The germline gives CDR1 SGHDT, CDR2 YYEEEE. V was trimmed by 6 bases and J by 0 bases, leaving 12 bases between them. CDR3 length equals 14 residues. CDR3 DNA: TGTGCCAGCACCCGACAGCCTATGAACACTGAAGCTTTCTTT. Its protein product is CASTRQPMNTEAFF.

The rearrangement joins TRBV4-1 to TRBJ2-3; 10 bases fit TRBD2. J gave up 2 bases and V 1 base, and 9 bases lay outside the gene matches. CDR1 and CDR2 from the germline V gene are MGHRA and YSYEKL. The length of the CDR3 is 18 residues. The CDR3: CASSQASPLAGFTDTQYF. The DNA of the CDR3 is TGCGCCAGCAGCCAAGCATCCCCACTAGCGGGATTCACAGATACGCAGTATTTT.

The chain recombines TRBV7-6 with TRBJ2-7; D uncertain. The CDR3 has 13 residues. Germline V gene lookup returns CDR1 SGHVS and CDR2 FNYEAQ. V gave up 2 bases and J gave up 1 base, with 6 bases separating them. CDR3 nucleotides: TGTGCCAGCAGCTTAAGCCCGTCCTACGAGCAGTACTTC. Its protein is CASSLSPSYEQYF.